This T cell receptor (beta chain) was documented in a study of siplizumab effects on memory and regulatory T cells. Study-wide findings and caveats: Versus about 26% in controls, the mappable alloreactive CD4+ clones averaged about 69% Treg-derived with siplizumab. Among sequences traceable to unstimulated CD4+ memory cells, alloreactive ones were significantly reduced by siplizumab.

The protocol was immunoSEQ multiplex PCR, while the TCRdb copy is restricted to in-frame clones and leaves out a portion. The sample has fewer than 3,500 clones; around 61% are singletons. The V end lost 7 bases, the J end lost 4 bases, and 13 bases lay between the germline ends. The CDR3 totals 13 residues. Germline V CDR1 and CDR2: MNHEY, SVGAGI. As regards this clone: What it recognizes is unknown.

The chain joins TRBV6-5 to TRBJ1-2; no definite D call. The clonotype was recovered from a human donor in good health. Sequenced material: TEMRA CD8+ T cells sorted from blood. Subset defined: unstimulated CD8+ CD45RA+ effector memory T cells. CDR3 protein: CASKCRKTYGYTF. In DNA form, the CDR3 reads TGTGCCAGCAAATGTAGAAAGACCTATGGCTACACCTTC.